The next 12 T cell receptor beta chains were all read from a single sample in a study of T-cell reconstitution after alpha-beta-depleted transplantation in children. The authors prepared the TCRbeta library with unique molecular identifiers. One entry per CDR3 protein, called by TCRdb with MiXCR from the PCR reads. The sample consists of about 980,000 distinct CDR3 sequences, roughly 31% of them appearing once. The sequenced sample was PBMCs, mostly from graft donor cells, obtained 360 days after TCRalphabeta/CD19-depleted stem cell transplant. These TCRs come from a boy in the first two years of life who had a stem cell transplant for SCID, so the T cells may come from the graft donor.

The chain is built from TRBV5-1 and TRBJ1-1; TRBD1 matches at 8 bases. V trimming: 4 bases; J trimming: 4 bases; junction bases outside the gene matches: 6. From germline, CDR1 is SGHRS and CDR2 YFSETQ. The length of the CDR3 is 14 residues. CDR3 loop: CASSVRTGLTEAFF. The DNA for the CDR3 is TGCGCCAGCAGCGTAAGGACAGGGCTCACTGAAGCTTTCTTT.

The V gene is TRBV7-3, the J gene TRBJ1-6, with D possibly being TRBD1 (5 bases). V was cut by 4 bases and J by 7 bases, with 14 bases left in between. CDR1 is SGHTA, CDR2 FQGTGA, per germline. CDR3 length: 15 residues. CDR3 coding DNA: TGTGCCAGCAGCTCCGGGACCGCCAGGAATTCACCCCTCCACTTT. This sequence encodes CASSSGTARNSPLHF.

V usage is TRBV12-5 and J usage is TRBJ2-7, with 8 bases matching TRBD1. This CDR3 has 15 amino acids. CDR1 LGHNT and CDR2 FRNRAP come from the germline V gene. Trimming removed 6 bases from V and 2 bases from J; junction bases left unmatched: 9. CDR3 sequence (DNA): TGTGCTAGTGGGAGGACAGGGAAAATTACCTACGAGCAGTACTTC. This sequence encodes CASGRTGKITYEQYF.

The rearrangement joins TRBV12-3 or TRBV12-4 to TRBJ1-2; weak D call: TRBD1 (5 bases). CDR3 length: 12 residues. Deletions cut 6 bases from V and 5 bases from J, with 10 bases between. CDR3 DNA sequence: TGTGCCAGCAGCGGGACGGAGTATGGCTACACCTTC. Translating it yields CASSGTEYGYTF.

This clonotype was observed many times. One end of the junction is discordant with germline, which a read error may explain. The gene calls are TRBV5-1 and TRBJ2-1; 7 bases agree with TRBD1. Germline V gene lookup returns CDR1 SGHRS and CDR2 YFSETQ. The CDR3 runs 13 residues. The CDR3, as DNA: TGTGCCAGCAGCTCTCGACAGGGCAATGAGCAGTTCTTC. This encodes CASSSRQGNEQFF.

The chain couples TRBV29-1 to TRBJ1-3, with D possibly being TRBD1 (6 bases). Germline CDR1 SQVTM, CDR2 ANQGSEA. Deletions cut 6 bases from V and 0 bases from J, with 12 bases between. This CDR3 spans 14 amino acids. Written as DNA, the CDR3 is TGCAGCGTGGAGGGGGGGCCCTCTGGAAACACCATATATTTT. This sequence encodes CSVEGGPSGNTIYF.

The chain couples TRBV15 to TRBJ1-4; no clear D. V was trimmed by 0 bases and J by 4 bases, leaving 9 bases between them. CDR3 size: 15 residues. Germline loops: CDR1 LNHNV, CDR2 YYDKDF (reference sequence). CDR3 in amino acids: CATSRDENFNEKLFF. The CDR3 nucleotides are TGTGCCACCAGCAGAGACGAGAACTTTAATGAAAAACTGTTTTTT.

The CDR3 bases are TGTGCCAGCAGCCTGCGGGGGGGCCTGGGTAATGAGCAGTTCTTC. Translated: CASSLRGGLGNEQFF. J is TRBJ2-1 and V is TRBV3-1; TRBD2 agrees at 9 bases. The germline V gene encodes CDR1 LGHDT and CDR2 YNNKEL (reference sequence). V trimming: 4 bases; J trimming: 7 bases; junction bases outside the gene matches: 8. There are 15 residues in the CDR3.

This clonotype occurred a few times. The gene calls are TRBV15 and TRBJ2-7; D remains unclear. The V gene lost 0 bases and the J gene lost 3 bases, with 9 bases spanning the gap. The CDR3 runs 14 residues. The germline V gene encodes CDR1 LNHNV and CDR2 YYDKDF (reference sequence). The DNA for the CDR3 is TGTGCCACCAGCAGAGATCTGGAGAACTACGAGCAGTACTTC. Its protein is CATSRDLENYEQYF.

This clonotype was counted only a few times. This rearrangement joins TRBV7-2 to TRBJ2-7, with 8 bases aligning to TRBD1. Germline V lookup: CDR1 SGHTA, CDR2 FQGNSA. The CDR3 is 16 amino acids. V was pared by 6 bases and J by 4 bases, with 14 bases of the junction left unmatched. CDR3 sequence (DNA): TGTGCCAGCAGTCCGACGGTGCAGGGGGCGTATTACGAGCAGTACTTC. Protein sequence: CASSPTVQGAYYEQYF.

The chain combines TRBV29-1 with TRBJ2-5; the D is unclear. Germline CDR1 and CDR2: SQVTM and ANQGSEA. CDR3 length equals 10 residues. Between the trimmed V and J ends, which lost 4 bases and 5 bases, there was a span of 5 bases. CDR3 protein: CSVGMETQYF. The DNA for the CDR3 is TGCAGCGTTGGAATGGAGACCCAGTACTTC.

The rearrangement links TRBV7-6 to TRBJ2-3; D is uncertain. V lost 5 bases, J lost 2 bases, and 11 bases lay in between. Germline V gene sequence: CDR1 SGHVS, CDR2 FNYEAQ. The CDR3 runs 14 residues. The CDR3 DNA is TGTGCCAGCAGCCAAAACTGGGACACAGATACGCAGTATTTT. It specifies CASSQNWDTDTQYF.